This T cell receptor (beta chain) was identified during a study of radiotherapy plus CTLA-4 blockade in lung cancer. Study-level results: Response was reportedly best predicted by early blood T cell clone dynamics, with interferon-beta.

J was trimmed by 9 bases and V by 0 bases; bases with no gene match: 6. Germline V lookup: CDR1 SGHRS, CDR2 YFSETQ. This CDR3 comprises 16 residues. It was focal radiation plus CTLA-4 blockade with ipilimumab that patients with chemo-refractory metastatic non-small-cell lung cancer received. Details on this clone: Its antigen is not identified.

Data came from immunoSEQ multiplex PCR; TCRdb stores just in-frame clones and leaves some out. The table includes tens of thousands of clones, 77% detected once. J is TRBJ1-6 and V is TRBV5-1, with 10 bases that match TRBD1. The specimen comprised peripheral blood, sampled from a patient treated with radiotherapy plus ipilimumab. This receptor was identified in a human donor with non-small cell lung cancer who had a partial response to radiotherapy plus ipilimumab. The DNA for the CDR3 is TGCGCCAGCAGCTTGGGGATCGACAGGGGGCCTTCACCCCTCCACTTT. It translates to CASSLGIDRGPSPLHF.